The clone carrying this T cell receptor beta chain occurred many times. What it recognizes is unknown. The lymph nodes were axillary draining lymph nodes from breast cancer patients. TCRdb re-derived calls from the multiplex PCR reads in MiXCR, one entry per CDR3 protein. The sample consists of 200,000 to 300,000 distinct CDR3 sequences, around 31% of them appearing once. The data derive from a study of breast tumors, draining lymph nodes, adjacent tissues. Broader study findings: Data only fit, rather than demonstrated, lymph node origin of most tumor T cells. Tumor TCR diversity was below lymph nodes but above nontumor tissue. Luminal-like breast cancer showed significantly greater tumor-nontumor repertoire similarity than basal-like breast cancer did.

This CDR3 spans 12 amino acids. Germline-derived CDR1 and CDR2 are MNHEY and SVGEGT. J lost 3 bases, V lost 11 bases, and 4 bases had no gene match. The clonotype was recovered from a female donor with breast cancer. Some clones in this sample may be carry-over from other donors' samples. Sequenced: axillary lymph node tissue. This chain connects TRBV6-2 or TRBV6-3 to TRBJ2-5; 9 nucleotides agree with TRBD2. CDR3 coding DNA: TGTGCCGGGGGGACTAGCAAAGAGACCCAGTACTTC. Its translation is CAGGTSKETQYF.